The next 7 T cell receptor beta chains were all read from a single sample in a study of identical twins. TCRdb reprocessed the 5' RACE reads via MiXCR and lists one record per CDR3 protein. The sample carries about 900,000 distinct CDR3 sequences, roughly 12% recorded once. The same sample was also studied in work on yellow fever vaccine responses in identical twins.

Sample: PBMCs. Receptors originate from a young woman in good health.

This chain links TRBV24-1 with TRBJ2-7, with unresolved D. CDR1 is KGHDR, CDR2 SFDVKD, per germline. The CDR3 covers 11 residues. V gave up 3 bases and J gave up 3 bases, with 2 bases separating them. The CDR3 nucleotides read TGTGCCACCAGTGATGACTACGAGCAGTACGTC. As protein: CATSDDYEQYV.

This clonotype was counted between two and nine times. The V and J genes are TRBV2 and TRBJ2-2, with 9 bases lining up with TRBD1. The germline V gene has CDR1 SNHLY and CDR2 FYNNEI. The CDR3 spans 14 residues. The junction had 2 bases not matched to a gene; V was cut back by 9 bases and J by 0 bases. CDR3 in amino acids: CARQGATNTGELFF. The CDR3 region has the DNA TGTGCCAGACAGGGGGCCACGAACACCGGGGAGCTGTTTTTT.

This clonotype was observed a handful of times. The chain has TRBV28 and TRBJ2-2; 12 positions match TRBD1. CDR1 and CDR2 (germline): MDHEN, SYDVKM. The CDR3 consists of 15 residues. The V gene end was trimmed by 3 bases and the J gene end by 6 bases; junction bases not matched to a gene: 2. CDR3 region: CASSLGQGAPGELFF. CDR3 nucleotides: TGTGCCAGCAGTTTGGGACAGGGGGCGCCCGGGGAGCTGTTTTTT.

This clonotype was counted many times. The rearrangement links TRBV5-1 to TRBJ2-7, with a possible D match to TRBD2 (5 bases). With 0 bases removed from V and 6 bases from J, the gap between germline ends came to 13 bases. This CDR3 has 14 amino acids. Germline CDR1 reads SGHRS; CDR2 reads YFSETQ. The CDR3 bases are TGCGCCAGCAGCTTGGAACCGTTGGGGAGCGAGCAGTACTTC. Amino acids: CASSLEPLGSEQYF.

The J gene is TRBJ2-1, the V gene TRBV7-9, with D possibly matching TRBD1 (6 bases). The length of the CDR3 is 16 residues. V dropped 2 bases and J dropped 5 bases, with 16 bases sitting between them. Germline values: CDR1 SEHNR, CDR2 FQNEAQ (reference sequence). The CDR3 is CASSLKRIQGHNEQFF. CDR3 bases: TGTGCCAGCAGCTTAAAGAGGATACAGGGACACAATGAGCAGTTCTTC.

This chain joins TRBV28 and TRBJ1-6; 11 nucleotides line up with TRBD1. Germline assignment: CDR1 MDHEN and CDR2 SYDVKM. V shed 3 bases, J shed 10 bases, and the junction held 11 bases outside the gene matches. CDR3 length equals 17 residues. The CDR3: CASSLFLGGQGGSPLHF. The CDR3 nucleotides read TGTGCCAGCAGTTTGTTCCTGGGGGGACAGGGGGGATCACCCCTCCACTTT.

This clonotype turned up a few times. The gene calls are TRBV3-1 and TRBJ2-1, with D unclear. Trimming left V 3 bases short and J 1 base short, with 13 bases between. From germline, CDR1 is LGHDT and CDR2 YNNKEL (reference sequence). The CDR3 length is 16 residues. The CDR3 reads CASSHSGTVSYNEQFF. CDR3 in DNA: TGTGCCAGCAGCCATTCCGGAACCGTATCCTACAATGAGCAGTTCTTC.